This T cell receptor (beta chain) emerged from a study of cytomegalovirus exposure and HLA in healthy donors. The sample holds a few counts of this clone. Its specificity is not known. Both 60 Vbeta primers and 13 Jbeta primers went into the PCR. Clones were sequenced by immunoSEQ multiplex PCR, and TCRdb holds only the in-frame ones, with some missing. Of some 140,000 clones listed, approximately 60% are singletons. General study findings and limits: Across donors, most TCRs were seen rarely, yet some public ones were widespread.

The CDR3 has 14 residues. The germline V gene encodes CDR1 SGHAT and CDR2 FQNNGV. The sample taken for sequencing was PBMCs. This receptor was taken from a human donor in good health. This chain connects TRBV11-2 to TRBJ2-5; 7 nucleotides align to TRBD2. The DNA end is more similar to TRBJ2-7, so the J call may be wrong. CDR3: CASSLDPGRNEQYF. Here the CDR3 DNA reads TGTGCCAGCAGCTTAGATCCCGGGAGGAACGAGCAGTACTTC.